This T cell receptor (beta chain) was sequenced in a study of T-cell reconstitution after alpha-beta-depleted transplantation in children. About this clonotype itself: Its cognate antigen is unknown. Mismatch with germline at one junction end may stem from a read error.

CDR1 DFQATT and CDR2 SNEGSKA come from the germline V gene (reference sequence). The CDR3 totals 17 residues. Preparing the TCRbeta library involved the use of unique molecular identifiers. TCRdb called the PCR reads again in MiXCR, with one record for every CDR3 protein. This sample has around 700,000 distinct CDR3 sequences, with about 12% found just once. The study, taken as a whole, reports: Several hundred graft clones that had expanded were reportedly the source of alpha-beta T cells about two months after transplant. The main origin of T-cell counts and diversity one year after transplant was newly produced T cells. At day 60, the high TCRbeta diversity found in some patients originated from recipient T cells and thymic progenitors that had survived.

The sample was PBMCs, taken before TCRalphabeta/CD19-depleted stem cell transplant. This receptor was obtained from a girl aged 2 to 10 with congenital amegakaryocytic thrombocytopenia, due to receive a stem cell transplant. The chain links TRBV20-1 to TRBJ2-1, with D possibly matching TRBD2 (6 bases). The DNA for the CDR3 is TGCTGTGCTAGAACTTTTACGGGACTGGACTCCTACAATGAGCAGTTCTTC. Amino acid sequence: CCARTFTGLDSYNEQFF.